This record concerns one T cell receptor beta chain sequence. The antigen remains undetermined. This entry is derived from a study of OX40 agonist ivuxolimab in advanced cancers. Study in general: More than 35% of patients had received prior checkpoint inhibitor therapy. Study conclusions and caveats: Expanded clones were, on average, more numerous among CD8+ T cells than CD4+.

Some clones are missing from TCRdb's copy, which holds only in-frame ones; the method was immunoSEQ multiplex PCR. The table has about 79,000 clones, 92% seen once; the top ten hold approximately 0.5%. Trimming took 6 bases from V and 6 from J, leaving 12 bases between them. Germline assignment: CDR1 SEHNR and CDR2 FQNEAQ (reference sequence). The CDR3 consists of 12 residues. This specimen consisted of CD4+ or CD8+ T cells sorted from blood, obtained in a trial of the OX40 agonist ivuxolimab. The chain carries TRBV7-9 and TRBJ2-7; no firm D call. This clonotype was sampled from an adult with an advanced solid tumor such as melanoma, head and neck, liver or kidney cancer. The CDR3 bases are TGTGCCAGCAGTCCACCTAGGACCGAGCAGTACTTC. Translation gives CASSPPRTEQYF.